The 15 T cell receptor beta chains below come from one sample, sequenced in a study of T-cell reconstitution after alpha-beta-depleted transplantation in children. It was with unique molecular identifiers that the TCRbeta library was prepared. Each CDR3 protein gets one entry after TCRdb re-called the PCR reads with MiXCR. Of around 200,000 distinct CDR3 sequences detected, approximately 7% appear once; the ten largest clones hold 3%. The sequenced sample was PBMCs from the stem cell graft donor, obtained from the stem cell graft. These receptors came from a human donor who donated a stem cell graft to a child with Wiskott-Aldrich syndrome.

This clonotype was seen many times. This chain uses TRBV7-6 with TRBJ2-1; D is possibly TRBD2 (7 bases). The CDR3 has 16 amino acids. The germline V gene has CDR1 SGHVS and CDR2 FNYEAQ. V dropped 5 bases and J dropped 0 bases, with 14 bases sitting between them. DNA for the CDR3: TGTGCCAGCAGCGAACGGCGGGGGCGCTCCTACAATGAGCAGTTCTTC. Protein sequence: CASSERRGRSYNEQFF.

This clonotype was seen at least ten times. V gene TRBV12-3 or TRBV12-4 combines with J gene TRBJ2-7, with D unclear. This CDR3 is built from 11 residues. Trimming stripped 3 bases from V and 4 bases from J, with 4 bases between. The CDR3 loop is CASSFGYEQYF. The CDR3 DNA reads as TGTGCCAGCAGTTTTGGGTACGAGCAGTACTTC.

The rearrangement uses TRBV5-4 and TRBJ2-7, with a weak D call TRBD1 (6 bases). V was clipped by 3 bases and J by 1 base, with 17 bases between them. The V gene's germline CDR1 is SGHNT and CDR2 YYREEE (reference sequence). The CDR3 is 16 residues long. The CDR3 region has the DNA TGTGCCAGCAGCTCCGTTCTAGGGGGTCTATCCTACGAGCAGTACTTC. Translated, it gives CASSSVLGGLSYEQYF.

This clonotype was counted ten times or more. V and J are TRBV10-3 and TRBJ2-1; TRBD1 matches at 8 bases. CDR3 length: 16 amino acids. CDR1 and CDR2 (germline): ENHRY, SYGVKD. Germline trimming cut 6 bases from V and 1 base from J; bases unmatched to any gene: 8. CDR3 sequence reads: CAISGQGLNSYNEQFF. As DNA, the CDR3 is TGTGCCATCAGCGGACAGGGATTAAATTCCTACAATGAGCAGTTCTTC.

The V call is TRBV19, the J call TRBJ1-2; 11 bases align to TRBD1. This CDR3 is 15 amino acids long. With 6 bases clipped from V and 4 bases from J, the junction kept 7 bases outside the gene matches. The germline V gene has CDR1 LNHDA and CDR2 SQIVND (reference sequence). The CDR3 bases are TGTGCCAGTAGCAACGGACAGGGGGCAAGCTATGGCTACACCTTC. The encoded protein is CASSNGQGASYGYTF.

This clonotype was seen at least ten times. This rearrangement joins TRBV7-9 to TRBJ1-5; D is unresolved. The germline gives CDR1 SEHNR, CDR2 FQNEAQ (reference sequence). Trimming left V 1 base short and J 9 bases short, with 10 bases between. The CDR3 covers 13 residues. The CDR3 loop is CASSLEEGWPQHF. The DNA of the CDR3 is TGTGCCAGCAGCTTAGAGGAGGGATGGCCCCAGCATTTT.

The table lists this clonotype with many counts. The J gene is TRBJ2-7, the V gene TRBV5-1; TRBD1 aligns across 9 bases. This CDR3 contains 16 residues. J was trimmed by 5 bases and V by 0 bases; bases with no gene match: 9. Germline-derived CDR1 and CDR2 are SGHRS and YFSETQ. CDR3 sequence: CASSLVPGTGSNEQYF. CDR3 bases: TGCGCCAGCAGCTTGGTCCCCGGGACAGGGAGCAACGAGCAGTACTTC.

This clonotype was counted only a few times. J is TRBJ2-5 and V is TRBV4-3; D gene unclear. The V gene lost 0 bases and the J gene lost 8 bases, with 10 bases spanning the gap. Germline CDR1 and CDR2: LGHNA and YSLEER. The CDR3 runs 13 residues. The CDR3 DNA is TGCGCCAGCAGCCAAGACTTTCCCGCAACCCAGTACTTC. The encoded protein is CASSQDFPATQYF.

The chain has TRBV3-1 and TRBJ1-2; TRBD1 aligns across 7 bases. With V trimmed by 0 bases and J by 3 bases, 19 bases remained unmatched. CDR1 and CDR2 from the germline V gene are LGHDT and YNNKEL (reference sequence). The CDR3 is 20 residues long. The CDR3 DNA follows: TGTGCCAGCAGCCAAGATACGACCTGGGTGACCAGGCAGGGGGACTATGGCTACACCTTC. It encodes CASSQDTTWVTRQGDYGYTF.

This clonotype was counted at least ten times. J is TRBJ2-3 and V is TRBV7-2; 8 nucleotides match TRBD1. Germline CDR1 SGHTA, CDR2 FQGNSA. With V trimmed by 0 bases and J by 8 bases, 13 bases remained unmatched. This CDR3 has 17 amino acids. The CDR3 is CASSLAGTGLRRGTQYF. The CDR3 nucleotides are TGTGCCAGCAGCTTAGCTGGGACAGGACTACGAAGGGGTACGCAGTATTTT.

This clonotype was seen ten or more times. The chain uses TRBV6-2 or TRBV6-3 and TRBJ1-1; 7 bases map to TRBD1. The length of the CDR3 is 14 residues. The germline CDR1 and CDR2 sequences are MNHEY and SVGEGT. V lost 7 bases and J lost 0; bases outside the gene matches: 5. DNA of the CDR3: TGTGCCAGCAACAGAGACAGGGTGAACACTGAAGCTTTCTTT. Translation: CASNRDRVNTEAFF.

This clonotype appeared many times. This chain links TRBV11-2 with TRBJ2-2; 8 positions agree with TRBD2. The germline V gene has CDR1 SGHAT and CDR2 FQNNGV. V was pared by 5 bases and J by 4 bases, with 15 bases of the junction left unmatched. The length of the CDR3 is 18 residues. The CDR3 DNA is TGTGCCAGCAGCGCATTCAGCGGGGGAGGGATTGTCACCGGGGAGCTGTTTTTT. This sequence encodes CASSAFSGGGIVTGELFF.

This clonotype has just a few counts. The chain uses TRBV7-9 and TRBJ1-2; D unclear. The CDR3 consists of 13 residues. Between the trimmed V and J ends, which lost 5 bases and 5 bases, there was a span of 12 bases. Germline CDR1 SEHNR, CDR2 FQNEAQ (reference sequence). Here the CDR3 reads CASSPPSRYGYTF. The CDR3 DNA follows: TGTGCCAGCAGCCCGCCCAGCCGGTATGGCTACACCTTC.

The V call is TRBV11-2, the J call TRBJ1-4; 9 positions match TRBD1. Germline CDR1 reads SGHAT; CDR2 reads FQNNGV. J gave up 7 bases and V 3 bases, and 12 bases lay outside the gene matches. The CDR3 is 17 amino acids. This chain's CDR3 is CASSLRNRGPSIEKLFF. CDR3 sequence (DNA): TGTGCCAGCAGCTTGCGGAACAGGGGGCCCTCCATTGAAAAACTGTTTTTT. The whole variable domain, filled in from reference TRBV11-2 and TRBJ1-4, reads EAGVAQSPRYKIIEKRQSVAFWCNPISGHATLYWYQQILGQGPKLLIQFQNNGVVDDSQLPKDRFSAERLKGVDSTLKIQPAKLEDSAVYLCASSLRNRGPSIEKLFFGSGTQLSVL.

This clonotype was seen a few times. The chain couples TRBV30 to TRBJ2-2; the D is unclear. This CDR3 spans 13 amino acids. V was trimmed by 0 bases and J by 7 bases, leaving 9 bases between them. Germline loops: CDR1 GTSNPN, CDR2 SVGIG (reference sequence). The chain's CDR3 is CAWSVITDGELFF. CDR3 sequence (DNA): TGTGCCTGGAGTGTAATTACCGACGGGGAGCTGTTTTTT.